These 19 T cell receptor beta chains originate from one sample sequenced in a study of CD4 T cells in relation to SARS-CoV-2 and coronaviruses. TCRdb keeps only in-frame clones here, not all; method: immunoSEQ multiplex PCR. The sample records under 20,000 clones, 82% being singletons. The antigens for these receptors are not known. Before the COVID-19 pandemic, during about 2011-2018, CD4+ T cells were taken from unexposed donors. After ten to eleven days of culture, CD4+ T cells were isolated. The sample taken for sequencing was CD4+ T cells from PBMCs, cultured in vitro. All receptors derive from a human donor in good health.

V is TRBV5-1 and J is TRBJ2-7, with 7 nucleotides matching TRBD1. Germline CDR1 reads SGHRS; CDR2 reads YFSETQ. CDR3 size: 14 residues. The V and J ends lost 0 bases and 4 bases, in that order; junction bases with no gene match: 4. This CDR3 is CASSLGGQIYEQYF. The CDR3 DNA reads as TGCGCCAGCAGCTTGGGGGGACAGATTTACGAGCAGTACTTC.

This CDR3 is CSVSTTGYTF. DNA for the CDR3: TGCAGCGTTTCTACGACAGGCTACACCTTC. This chain links TRBV29-1 with TRBJ1-2, with D hard to call. Germline V CDR1 and CDR2: SQVTM, ANQGSEA. The CDR3 is 10 amino acids. V gave up 5 bases and J gave up 8 bases, with 9 bases separating them. Full variable domain (remainder filled in from reference TRBV29-1 and TRBJ1-2): SAVISQKPSRDICQRGTSLTIQCQVDSQVTMMFWYRQQPGQSLTLIATANQGSEATYESGFVIDKFPISRPNLTFSTLTVSNMSPEDSSIYLCSVSTTGYTFGSGTRLTVV.

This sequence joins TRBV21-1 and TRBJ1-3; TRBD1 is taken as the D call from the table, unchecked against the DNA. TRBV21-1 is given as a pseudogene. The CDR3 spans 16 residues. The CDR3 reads CASSTDDRGTGNTIYF. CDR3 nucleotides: TGTGCCAGCAGCACGGACGACAGGGGAACTGGAAACACCATATATTTT.

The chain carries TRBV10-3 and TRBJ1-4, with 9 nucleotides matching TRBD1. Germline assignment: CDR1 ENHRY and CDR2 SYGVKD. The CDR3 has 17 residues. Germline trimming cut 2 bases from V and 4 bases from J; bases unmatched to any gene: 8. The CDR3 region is CAISERLGTGNNEKLFF. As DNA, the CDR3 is TGTGCCATCAGTGAGAGGTTGGGGACAGGGAATAATGAAAAACTGTTTTTT.

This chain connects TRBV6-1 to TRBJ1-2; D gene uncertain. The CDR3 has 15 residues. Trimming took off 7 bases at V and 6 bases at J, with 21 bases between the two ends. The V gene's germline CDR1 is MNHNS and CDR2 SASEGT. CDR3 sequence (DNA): TGTGCCAGCACTGCGAGGGCAGCACCGACGGATGGCTACACCTTC. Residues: CASTARAAPTDGYTF.

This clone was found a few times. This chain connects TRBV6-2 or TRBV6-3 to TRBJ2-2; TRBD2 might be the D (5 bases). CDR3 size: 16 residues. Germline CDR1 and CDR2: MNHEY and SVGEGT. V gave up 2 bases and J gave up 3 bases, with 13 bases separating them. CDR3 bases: TGTGCCAGCAGTTACCCCGGACTTTTATACACCGGGGAGCTGTTTTTT. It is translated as CASSYPGLLYTGELFF.

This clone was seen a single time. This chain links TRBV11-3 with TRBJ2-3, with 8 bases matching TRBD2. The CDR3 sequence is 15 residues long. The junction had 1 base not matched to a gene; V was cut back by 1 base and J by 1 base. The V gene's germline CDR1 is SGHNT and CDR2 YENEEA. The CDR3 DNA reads TGTGCCAGCAGCTTAGGCGGGGGGCGCACAGATACGCAGTATTTT. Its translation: CASSLGGGRTDTQYF.

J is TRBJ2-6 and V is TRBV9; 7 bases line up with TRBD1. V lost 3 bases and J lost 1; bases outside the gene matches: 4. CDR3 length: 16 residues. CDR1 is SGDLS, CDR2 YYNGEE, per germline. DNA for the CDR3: TGTGCCAGCAGCGCCCTACAGGGGTCTGGGGCCAACGTCCTGACTTTC. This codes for CASSALQGSGANVLTF.

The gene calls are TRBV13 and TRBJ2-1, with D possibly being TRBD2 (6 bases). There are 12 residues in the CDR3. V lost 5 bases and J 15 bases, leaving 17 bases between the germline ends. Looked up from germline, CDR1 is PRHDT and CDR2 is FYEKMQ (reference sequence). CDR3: CASSQRTTRRFF. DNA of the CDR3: TGTGCCAGCAGCCAGAGGACTACAAGGCGGTTCTTC.

CDR3 sequence reads: CASKVMSGRNTGELFF. CDR3 nucleotide sequence: TGTGCCAGCAAAGTAATGAGCGGGAGGAACACCGGGGAGCTGTTTTTT. The rearrangement uses TRBV3-1 (or the pseudogene TRBV3-2) and TRBJ2-2, with 8 bases aligning to TRBD2. Germline V CDR1 and CDR2: LGHDT, YNNKEL (reference sequence). The CDR3 has 16 residues. V was pared by 7 bases and J by 1 base, with 8 bases of the junction left unmatched.

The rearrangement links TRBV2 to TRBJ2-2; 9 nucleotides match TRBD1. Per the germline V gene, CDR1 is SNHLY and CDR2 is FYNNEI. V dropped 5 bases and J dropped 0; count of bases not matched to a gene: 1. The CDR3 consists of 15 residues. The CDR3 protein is CASSWDRANTGELFF. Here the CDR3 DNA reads TGTGCCAGCAGTTGGGACAGGGCGAACACCGGGGAGCTGTTTTTT. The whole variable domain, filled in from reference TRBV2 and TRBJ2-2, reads EPEVTQTPSHQVTQMGQEVILRCVPISNHLYFYWYRQILGQKVEFLVSFYNNEISEKSEIFDDQFSVERPDGSNFTLKIRSTKLEDSAMYFCASSWDRANTGELFFGEGSRLTVL.

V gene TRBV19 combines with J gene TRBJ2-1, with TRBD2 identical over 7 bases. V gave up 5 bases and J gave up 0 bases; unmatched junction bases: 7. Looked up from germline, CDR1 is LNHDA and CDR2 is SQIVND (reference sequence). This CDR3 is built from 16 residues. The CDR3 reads CASSVQAGSSYNEQFF. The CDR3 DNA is TGTGCCAGTAGTGTCCAAGCGGGAAGCTCCTACAATGAGCAGTTCTTC.

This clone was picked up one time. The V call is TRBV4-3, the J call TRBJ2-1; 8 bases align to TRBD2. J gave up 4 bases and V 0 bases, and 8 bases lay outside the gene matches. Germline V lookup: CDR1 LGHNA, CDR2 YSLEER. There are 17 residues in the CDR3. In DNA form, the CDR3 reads TGCGCCAGCAGCCAAGAACCGGGACTAGGAATTTACAATGAGCAGTTCTTC. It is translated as CASSQEPGLGIYNEQFF.

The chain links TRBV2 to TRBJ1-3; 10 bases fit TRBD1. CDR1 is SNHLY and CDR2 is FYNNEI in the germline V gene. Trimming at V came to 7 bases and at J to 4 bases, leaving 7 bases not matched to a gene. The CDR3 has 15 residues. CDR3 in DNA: TGTGCCAGCACGGGGGGGACAGGGGTCGGAAACACCATATATTTT. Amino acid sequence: CASTGGTGVGNTIYF.

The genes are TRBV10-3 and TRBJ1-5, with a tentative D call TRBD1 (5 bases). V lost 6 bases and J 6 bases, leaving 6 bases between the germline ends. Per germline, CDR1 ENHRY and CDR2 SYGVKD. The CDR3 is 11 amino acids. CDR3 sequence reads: CAIRRGQPQHF. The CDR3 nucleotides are TGTGCCATCAGGAGGGGTCAGCCCCAGCATTTT.

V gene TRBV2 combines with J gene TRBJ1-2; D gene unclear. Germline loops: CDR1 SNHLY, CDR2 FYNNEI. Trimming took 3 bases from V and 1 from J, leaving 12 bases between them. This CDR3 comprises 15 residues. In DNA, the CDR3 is TGTGCCAGCAGTGACGCTCGTTGGGGTAACTATGGCTACACCTTC. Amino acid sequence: CASSDARWGNYGYTF.

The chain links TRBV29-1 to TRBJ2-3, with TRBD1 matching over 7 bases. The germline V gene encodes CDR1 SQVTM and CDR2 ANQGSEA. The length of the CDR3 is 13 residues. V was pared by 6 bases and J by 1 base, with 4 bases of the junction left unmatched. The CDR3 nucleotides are TGCAGCGTGAGACAGGGAGGCACAGATACGCAGTATTTT. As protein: CSVRQGGTDTQYF.

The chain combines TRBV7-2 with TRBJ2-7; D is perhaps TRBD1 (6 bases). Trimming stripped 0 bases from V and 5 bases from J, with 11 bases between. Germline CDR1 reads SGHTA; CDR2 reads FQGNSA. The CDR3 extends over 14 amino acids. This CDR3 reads CASSLAGQSNEQYF. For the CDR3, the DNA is TGTGCCAGCAGCTTAGCTGGACAGAGTAACGAGCAGTACTTC.

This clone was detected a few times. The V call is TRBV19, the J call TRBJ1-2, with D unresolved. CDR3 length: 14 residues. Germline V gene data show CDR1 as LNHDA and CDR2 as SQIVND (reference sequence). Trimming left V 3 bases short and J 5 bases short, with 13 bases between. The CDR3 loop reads CASSIQPSQYGYTF. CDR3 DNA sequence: TGTGCCAGTAGTATCCAGCCTAGTCAGTATGGCTACACCTTC.